These 11 T cell receptor beta chains were all obtained from the same sample, sequenced in a study of shared clonotypes between healthy human individuals. Sequencing used immunoSEQ multiplex PCR; TCRdb keeps in-frame clones, though not all of them. The sample comprises approximately 940,000 clones, 76% of which are singletons, and roughly 1.5% rests with the top ten. Sequencing was done on a sample of memory CD4+ T cells sorted from blood. As for subset: CD45RA-negative fraction. These receptors were taken from a young man in good health.

The V and J genes are TRBV5-6 and TRBJ1-4; D is uncertain. V lost 4 bases to trimming and J lost 5 bases, with 9 bases between them. The CDR3 covers 13 residues. CDR1 is SGHDT and CDR2 is YYEEEE in the germline V gene. For the CDR3, the DNA is TGTGCCAGCAGCGCCCTGTGGAATGAAAAACTGTTTTTT. This sequence encodes CASSALWNEKLFF.

This chain uses TRBV5-1 with TRBJ1-2; maybe TRBD1 (6 bases). V lost 4 bases to trimming and J lost 8 bases, with 18 bases between them. This CDR3 spans 14 amino acids. Germline loops: CDR1 SGHRS, CDR2 YFSETQ. In DNA form, the CDR3 reads TGCGCCAGCAGCGTCCAGATGGCAGGGGACGGCTACACCTTC. It specifies CASSVQMAGDGYTF. Full variable domain (rest looked up from reference TRBV5-1 and TRBJ1-2): KAGVTQTPRYLIKTRGQQVTLSCSPISGHRSVSWYQQTPGQGLQFLFEYFSETQRNKGNFPGRFSGRQFSNSRSEMNVSTLELGDSALYLCASSVQMAGDGYTFGSGTRLTVV.

The chain is built from TRBV11-2 and TRBJ2-5; tentative D call: TRBD1 (5 bases). The CDR3 is 17 residues long. CDR1 and CDR2 (germline): SGHAT, FQNNGV. Trimming left V 1 base short and J 1 base short, with 16 bases between. The CDR3 protein is CASSLGKGIGVQETQYF. In nucleotides, the CDR3 is TGTGCCAGCAGCTTAGGAAAGGGGATAGGAGTCCAAGAGACCCAGTACTTC.

This chain joins TRBV10-3 and TRBJ1-5; D may be TRBD1 (5 bases). CDR1 ENHRY and CDR2 SYGVKD come from the germline V gene. The length of the CDR3 is 15 residues. V was trimmed by 2 bases and J by 4 bases, leaving 12 bases between them. CDR3 protein: CAISEDGGSNQPQHF. As DNA, the CDR3 is TGTGCCATCAGTGAGGACGGGGGTTCTAATCAGCCCCAGCATTTT.

V gene TRBV7-2 combines with J gene TRBJ1-5, with a possible D match to TRBD1 (5 bases). V shed 1 base and J shed 1 base, with 8 bases lying between them. Germline V gives CDR1 SGHTA, CDR2 FQGNSA. The CDR3 consists of 15 residues. CDR3 sequence (DNA): TGTGCCAGCAGCTTAGACGGGGGAAGCAATCAGCCCCAGCATTTT. It codes for CASSLDGGSNQPQHF.

Comment on this clone: Other DNA sequences within the sample encode an identical CDR3. The rearrangement joins TRBV4-1 to TRBJ2-7, with D maybe TRBD2 (5 bases). The CDR3 is made up of 15 amino acids. Trimming removed 0 bases from V and 2 bases from J, with 11 bases in between. Germline loops: CDR1 MGHRA, CDR2 YSYEKL. In nucleotides, the CDR3 is TGCGCCAGCAGCCAAGAGCGGGCTCCTACCTACGAGCAGTACTTC. Its protein is CASSQERAPTYEQYF.

The genes are TRBV6-5 and TRBJ2-7; the match to TRBD1 covers 8 bases. This CDR3 has 14 residues. V lost 4 bases, J lost 4 bases, and 6 bases stayed unmatched. Germline assignment: CDR1 MNHEY and CDR2 SVGAGI. The DNA for the CDR3 is TGTGCCAGCAGTTCCTACAGGGGGTCATACGAGCAGTACTTC. Translation gives CASSSYRGSYEQYF.

Here the CDR3 reads CASKSGGAGSDEQFF. For the CDR3, the DNA is TGTGCCAGCAAAAGCGGGGGGGCCGGGTCAGATGAGCAGTTCTTC. The chain recombines TRBV6-1 with TRBJ2-1; TRBD2 agrees at 10 bases. V shed 7 bases and J 8 bases; nucleotides not matched to a gene: 11. Germline V lookup: CDR1 MNHNS, CDR2 SASEGT. The CDR3 is 15 residues long.

The V gene is TRBV5-1, the J gene TRBJ1-2; a weak D match, TRBD1 (5 bases). The V gene's germline CDR1 is SGHRS and CDR2 YFSETQ. This CDR3 spans 14 amino acids. The V gene lost 0 bases and the J gene lost 3 bases, with 9 bases spanning the gap. The CDR3 here is CASSLADIYYGYTF. Here the CDR3 DNA reads TGCGCCAGCAGCTTGGCGGACATCTACTATGGCTACACCTTC.

The rearrangement joins TRBV7-9 to TRBJ1-1, with D hard to call. The germline V gene encodes CDR1 SEHNR and CDR2 FQNEAQ (reference sequence). Trimming took off 5 bases at V and 4 bases at J, with 8 bases between the two ends. The CDR3 spans 12 residues. The CDR3 protein is CASSLQSTEAFF. The CDR3 region has the DNA TGTGCCAGCAGCCTACAAAGCACTGAAGCTTTCTTT.

J is TRBJ2-4 and V is TRBV4-1; D gene unclear. This CDR3 is 15 amino acids long. CDR1 and CDR2 (germline): MGHRA, YSYEKL. The V and J ends lost 6 bases and 0 bases respectively, with 12 bases between them. CDR3 in DNA: TGCGCCAGCAGTCCCTTACCCGTAGCCAAAAACATTCAGTACTTC. Amino acids: CASSPLPVAKNIQYF.